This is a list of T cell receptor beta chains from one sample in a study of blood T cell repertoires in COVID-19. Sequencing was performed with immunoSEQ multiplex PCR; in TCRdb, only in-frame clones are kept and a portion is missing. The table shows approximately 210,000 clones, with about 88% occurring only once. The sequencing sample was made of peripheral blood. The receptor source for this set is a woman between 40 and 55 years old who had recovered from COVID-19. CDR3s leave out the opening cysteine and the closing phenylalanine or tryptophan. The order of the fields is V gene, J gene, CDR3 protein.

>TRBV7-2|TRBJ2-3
ASSPPSGRSTDTQY
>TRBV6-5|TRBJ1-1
ASSTFRAKAF
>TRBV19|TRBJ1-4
ATLRQGSEKLF
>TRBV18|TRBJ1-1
ASSPPSLGPIEAF
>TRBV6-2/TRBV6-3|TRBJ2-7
ASSYGGGPQVYEQY
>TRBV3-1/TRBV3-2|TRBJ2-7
ASELAGGYEQY
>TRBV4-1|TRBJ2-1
ASSQDLGLAGNEQF
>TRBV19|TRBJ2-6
ASSIIQFFSGANVLT
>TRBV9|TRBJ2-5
ASSPTGTGFETQY
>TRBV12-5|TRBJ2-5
ASGLGQGQETQY
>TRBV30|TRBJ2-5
AWSVSLYQETQY
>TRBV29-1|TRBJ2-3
SVRRGRANTDTQY
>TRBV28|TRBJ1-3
ATLPTGAGNTIY
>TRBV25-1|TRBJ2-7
ASSGISYEQY
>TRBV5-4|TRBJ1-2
ASSPGTPLANYGYT
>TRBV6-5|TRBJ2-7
ASGKLAGEHEQY
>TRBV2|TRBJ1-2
ASSEGGGAGGYT
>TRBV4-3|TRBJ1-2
ASSPPSTGIGGYT
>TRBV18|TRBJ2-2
ASSPLQGDTGELF
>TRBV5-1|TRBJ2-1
ASRLFGGTDYNEQF
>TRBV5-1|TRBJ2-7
ASSLSSYEQY
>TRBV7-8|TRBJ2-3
ASSFLQTDTQY
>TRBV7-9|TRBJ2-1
ASSFRDPGGNEQF
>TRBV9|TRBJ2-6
ASSTELSGANVLT
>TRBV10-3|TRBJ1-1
AIRAQTGGATNTEAF
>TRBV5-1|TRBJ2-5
ASSLIEAGPETQY
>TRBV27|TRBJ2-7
ASSLKISGIVSYEQY
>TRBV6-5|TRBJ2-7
ASSTSGRGANEQY
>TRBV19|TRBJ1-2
ASSPGDYGYT
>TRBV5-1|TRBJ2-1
ASSSGTSGSNEQF
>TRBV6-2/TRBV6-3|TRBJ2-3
ASSLEAGGPTDTQY
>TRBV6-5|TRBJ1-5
ASSYGTGYNQPQH
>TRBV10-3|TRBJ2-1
AIRGGTGENEQF
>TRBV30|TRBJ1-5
AWSSGGNQPQH